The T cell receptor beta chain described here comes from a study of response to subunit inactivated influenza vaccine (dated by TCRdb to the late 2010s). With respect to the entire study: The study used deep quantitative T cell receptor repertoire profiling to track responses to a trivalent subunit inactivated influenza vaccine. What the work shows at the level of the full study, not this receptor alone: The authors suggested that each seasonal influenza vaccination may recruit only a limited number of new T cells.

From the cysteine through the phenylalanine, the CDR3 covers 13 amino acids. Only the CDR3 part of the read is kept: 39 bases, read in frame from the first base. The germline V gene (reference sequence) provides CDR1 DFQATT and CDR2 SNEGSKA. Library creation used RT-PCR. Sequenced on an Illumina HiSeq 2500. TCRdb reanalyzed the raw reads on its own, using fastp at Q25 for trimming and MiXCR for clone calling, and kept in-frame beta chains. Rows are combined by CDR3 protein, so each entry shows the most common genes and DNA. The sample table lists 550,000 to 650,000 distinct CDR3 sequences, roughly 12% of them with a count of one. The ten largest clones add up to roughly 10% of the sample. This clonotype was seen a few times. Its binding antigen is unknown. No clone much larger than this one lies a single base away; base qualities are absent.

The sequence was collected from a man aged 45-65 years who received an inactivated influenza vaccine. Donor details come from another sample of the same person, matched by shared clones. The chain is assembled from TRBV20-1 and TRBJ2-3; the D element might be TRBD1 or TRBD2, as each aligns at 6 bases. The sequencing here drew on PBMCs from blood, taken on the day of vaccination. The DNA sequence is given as TGCAGAGGCGACGGGGGCGCGGAAGATACGCAGTATTTT. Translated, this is CRGDGGAEDTQYF.